This T cell receptor (beta chain) was profiled in a study of blood T cells in healthy people across ages. Study results and caveats: Donor CMV infection status was unknown, possibly confounding age-related changes in expanded clonotypes. Long-lived donors exceeded aged donors in naive CD4+ cells and diversity.

This clonotype has a single count. The antigen is unknown. V shed 3 bases and J 10 bases; nucleotides not matched to a gene: 6. CDR1 is SGHAT, CDR2 FQNNGV, per germline. The CDR3 is made up of 15 amino acids. Using a J-beta primer mix together with a sample-barcoded 5' primer, a second PCR was run for roughly 7 to 12 cycles. A template-switch adaptor with 12 random nucleotides tagged each cDNA molecule. Samples each returned at least 2.5 million CDR3-containing paired-end reads. TCRdb analysed the 5' RACE reads with MiXCR anew, one entry per CDR3 protein. The table lists approximately 360,000 distinct CDR3 sequences, approximately 47% of them singletons.

This chain joins TRBV11-2 and TRBJ2-1; 13 nucleotides align to TRBD2. This receptor was identified in a man in his fifties or sixties in good health. The sequenced sample was blood. The CDR3, as DNA: TGTGCCAGCAGCTTCAGGACTAGCGGGAGAAGAGAGCAGTTCTTC. It encodes CASSFRTSGRREQFF.